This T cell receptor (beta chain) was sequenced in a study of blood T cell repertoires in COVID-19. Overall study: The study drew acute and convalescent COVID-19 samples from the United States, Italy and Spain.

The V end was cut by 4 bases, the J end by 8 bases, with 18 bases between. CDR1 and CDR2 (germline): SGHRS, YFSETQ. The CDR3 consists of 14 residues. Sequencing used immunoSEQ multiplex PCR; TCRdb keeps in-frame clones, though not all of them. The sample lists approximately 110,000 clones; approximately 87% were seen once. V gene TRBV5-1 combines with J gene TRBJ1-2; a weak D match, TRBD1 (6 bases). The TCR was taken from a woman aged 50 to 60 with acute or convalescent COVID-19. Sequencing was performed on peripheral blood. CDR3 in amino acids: CASSEIRGANGYTF. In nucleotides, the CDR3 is TGCGCCAGCAGCGAAATCAGGGGAGCGAACGGCTACACCTTC.